The rows below give T cell receptor beta chains drawn from one sample of a study of CD8 T cells in Susac syndrome. TCRdb re-analysed the immunoSEQ multiplex PCR reads in MiXCR, keeping a single row per CDR3 protein. The table shows some 77,000 distinct CDR3 sequences, with 90% to 95% occurring only once. Sequencing was carried out using CD4+ T cells from PBMCs. Every receptor here comes from a human donor with Susac syndrome. The CDR3 runs from the conserved cysteine through the conserved F or W. Each record gives: J gene, CDR3 length, V gene, D gene, CDR3 protein, CDR3 DNA. The D gene is left open where the match is weak.

j_gene: TRBJ2-5
len: 9
v_gene: TRBV6-2/TRBV6-3
d_gene: .
CDR3aa: CARRETQYF
CDR3nt: TGTGCCAGGAGAGAGACCCAGTACTTC

j_gene: TRBJ1-3
len: 14
v_gene: TRBV6-5
d_gene: .
CDR3aa: CASSIRRSGNTIYF
CDR3nt: TGTGCCAGCAGCATCAGGAGGTCTGGAAACACCATATATTTT

j_gene: TRBJ2-7
len: 14
v_gene: TRBV28
d_gene: .
CDR3aa: CASSLVTGLYEQYF
CDR3nt: TGTGCCAGCAGCTTGGTGACAGGCCTCTACGAGCAGTACTTC

j_gene: TRBJ2-7
len: 15
v_gene: TRBV3-1
d_gene: TRBD1
CDR3aa: CASSQGRDRAYEQYF
CDR3nt: TGTGCCAGCAGCCAAGGACGGGACAGAGCCTACGAGCAGTACTTC

j_gene: TRBJ1-2
len: 12
v_gene: TRBV29-1
d_gene: .
CDR3aa: CSVGAGNYGYTF
CDR3nt: TGCAGCGTTGGGGCAGGGAACTATGGCTACACCTTC

j_gene: TRBJ2-1
len: 18
v_gene: TRBV7-2
d_gene: .
CDR3aa: CASSLGGGVGLSYNEQFF
CDR3nt: TGTGCCAGCAGCTTAGGGGGCGGGGTCGGGCTTTCCTACAATGAGCAGTTCTTC

j_gene: TRBJ2-1
len: 15
v_gene: TRBV12-3/TRBV12-4
d_gene: .
CDR3aa: CASRSGGTSYNEQFF
CDR3nt: TGTGCCAGCAGGTCTGGCGGAACCTCCTACAATGAGCAGTTCTTC

j_gene: TRBJ1-6
len: 14
v_gene: TRBV5-1
d_gene: .
CDR3aa: CASSLAGGDSPLHF
CDR3nt: TGCGCCAGCAGCTTGGCCGGGGGGGATTCACCCCTCCACTTT

j_gene: TRBJ2-7
len: 15
v_gene: TRBV9
d_gene: TRBD1
CDR3aa: CASSVDRGFSYEQYF
CDR3nt: TGTGCCAGCAGCGTAGACAGGGGATTCTCCTACGAGCAGTACTTC

j_gene: TRBJ1-1
len: 13
v_gene: TRBV7-2
d_gene: .
CDR3aa: CASSLVGRDEAFF
CDR3nt: TGTGCCAGCAGCTTAGTAGGGAGGGATGAAGCTTTCTTT

j_gene: TRBJ1-6
len: 13
v_gene: TRBV4-3
d_gene: .
CDR3aa: CASRQALDSPLHF
CDR3nt: TGCGCCAGCCGACAGGCACTTGATTCACCCCTCCACTTT

j_gene: TRBJ2-5
len: 13
v_gene: TRBV30
d_gene: .
CDR3aa: CAWRGAVQETQYF
CDR3nt: TGTGCCTGGAGGGGGGCAGTCCAAGAGACCCAGTACTTC

j_gene: TRBJ2-1
len: 15
v_gene: TRBV7-8
d_gene: TRBD2
CDR3aa: CASIPTGTSALGQFF
CDR3nt: TGTGCCAGCATTCCGACCGGGACTAGCGCCCTTGGGCAGTTCTTC

j_gene: TRBJ1-5
len: 13
v_gene: TRBV4-2
d_gene: .
CDR3aa: CASSQDYNQPQHF
CDR3nt: TGTGCCAGCAGCCAAGATTACAATCAGCCCCAGCATTTT

j_gene: TRBJ2-3
len: 16
v_gene: TRBV6-1
d_gene: TRBD2
CDR3aa: CASSRGTSGSTDTQYF
CDR3nt: TGTGCCAGCAGTAGGGGGACTAGCGGGAGCACAGATACGCAGTATTTT

j_gene: TRBJ1-2
len: 14
v_gene: TRBV29-1
d_gene: .
CDR3aa: CSVAGTLENYGYTF
CDR3nt: TGCAGCGTAGCCGGGACACTCGAAAACTATGGCTACACCTTC